The clone carrying this T cell receptor (beta chain) came up many times. A junction end diverges from the germline sequence, so it may reflect a read error. Subjects aged 18 to 65 presented with newly diagnosed hyperthyroidism of less than 2 months' duration. The CDR3 covers 12 residues. Germline loops: CDR1 SNHLY, CDR2 FYNNEI. TCR beta CDR3 sequences were amplified from RNA transcripts. The HTBI primer set was used in a first-round RT-PCR of the TCR CDR3. TCRdb recomputed calls from the multiplex PCR reads with MiXCR, one row per CDR3 protein. The sample consists of more than 300,000 distinct CDR3 sequences, approximately 14% of them appearing once. These data originate in a study of T cells in Graves' hyperthyroidism and ophthalmopathy.

The source of this sequence is a woman aged 55-75 years with Graves' hyperthyroidism. The sample comprised blood. This rearrangement joins TRBV2 to TRBJ2-3; D is undetermined. CDR3 region: CACSPTSDTQYF. CDR3 DNA sequence: TGTGCCTGCAGCCCGACCTCCGATACGCAGTATTTT.